The TCR beta chain under discussion was sequenced for a study of shared clonotypes between healthy human individuals. CDR3 length equals 13 residues. CDR1 is SGHAT and CDR2 is FQNNGV in the germline V gene. The V end was cut by 2 bases, the J end by 4 bases, with 5 bases between. A remark on this clone: Its antigen is currently unknown.

Donors comprised healthy HIV-negative adults lacking recent acute infections or vaccinations. Study results and caveats: Clonotype sharing across several donors was observed for about 5.2% of naive CD4 clonotypes.

Clones were sequenced by immunoSEQ multiplex PCR, and TCRdb holds only the in-frame ones, with some missing. The sample shows about 1 million clones, 60% to 80% of them seen only once. This TCR was sampled from a man between 18 and 35 years old in good health. V gene TRBV11-2 combines with J gene TRBJ2-2; no reliable D call. The specimen sequenced was memory CD4+ T cells sorted from blood. Subset of the sample: CD45RA-negative fraction. The CDR3 DNA sequence: TGTGCCAGCAGCTTACAATTCACCGGGGAGCTGTTTTTT. Its protein is CASSLQFTGELFF.